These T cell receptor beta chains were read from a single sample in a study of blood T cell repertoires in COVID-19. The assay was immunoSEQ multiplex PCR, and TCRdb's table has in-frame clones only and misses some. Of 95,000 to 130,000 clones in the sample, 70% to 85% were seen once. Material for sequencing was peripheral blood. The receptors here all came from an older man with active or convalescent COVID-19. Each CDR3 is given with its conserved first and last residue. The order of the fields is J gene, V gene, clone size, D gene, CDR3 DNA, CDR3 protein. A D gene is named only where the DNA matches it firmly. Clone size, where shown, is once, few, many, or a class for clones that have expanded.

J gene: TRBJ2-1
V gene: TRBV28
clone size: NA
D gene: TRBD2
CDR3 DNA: TGTGCCAGCAGCGACCCCAGCGGGAGTCTTGAGTTCTTC
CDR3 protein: CASSDPSGSLEFF

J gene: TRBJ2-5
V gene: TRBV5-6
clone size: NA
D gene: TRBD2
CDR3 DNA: TGTGCCAGCAGCTTGGCGGGGGGGTTACAAGAGACCCAGTACTTC
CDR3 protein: CASSLAGGLQETQYF

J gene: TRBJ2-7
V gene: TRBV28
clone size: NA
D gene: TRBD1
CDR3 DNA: TGTGCCAGCAGGGGAGTCGGGACAGGGGTGTACGAGCAGTACTTC
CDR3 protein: CASRGVGTGVYEQYF

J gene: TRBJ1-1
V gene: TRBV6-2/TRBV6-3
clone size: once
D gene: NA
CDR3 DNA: TGTGCCAGCAGTGTGACAGCCATGAACACTGAAGCTTTCTTT
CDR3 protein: CASSVTAMNTEAFF

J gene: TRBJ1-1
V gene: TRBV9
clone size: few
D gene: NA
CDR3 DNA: TGTGCCAGCAGCGTAGCGCCAGGGGTTAAGGCTTTCTTT
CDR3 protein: CASSVAPGVKAFF

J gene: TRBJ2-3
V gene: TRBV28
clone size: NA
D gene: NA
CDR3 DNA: TGTGCCACCCGGGACTCTAGCACAGATACGCAGTATTTT
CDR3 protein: CATRDSSTDTQYF

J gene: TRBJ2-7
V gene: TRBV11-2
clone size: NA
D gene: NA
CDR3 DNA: TGTGCCAGCAGCCCGGGATGGGGGGACTACGAGCAGTACTTC
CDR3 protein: CASSPGWGDYEQYF

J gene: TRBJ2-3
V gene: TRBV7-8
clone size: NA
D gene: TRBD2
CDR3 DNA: TGTGCCAGCAGCTTAAGCGCGGGGGGAAGCACAGATACGCAGTATTTT
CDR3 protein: CASSLSAGGSTDTQYF

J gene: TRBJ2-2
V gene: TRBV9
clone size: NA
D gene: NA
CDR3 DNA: TGTGCCAGCAGCGTAGGAGGGGGTAATAGCGGGGAGCTGTTTTTT
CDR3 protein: CASSVGGGNSGELFF

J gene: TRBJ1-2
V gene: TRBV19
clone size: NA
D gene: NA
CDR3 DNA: TGTGCCAGTAGTAAGTCGACAGGTACTAACTATGGCTACACCTTC
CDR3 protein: CASSKSTGTNYGYTF

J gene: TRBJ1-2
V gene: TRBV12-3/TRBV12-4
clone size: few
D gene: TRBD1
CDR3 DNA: TGTGCCACCAGCCGGGACAGGGCCTATGGCTACACCTTC
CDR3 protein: CATSRDRAYGYTF

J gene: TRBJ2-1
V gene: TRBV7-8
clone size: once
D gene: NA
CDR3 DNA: TGTGCCAGCAGAGGATGGGGGGGGCGGGTATACAATGAGCAGTTCTTC
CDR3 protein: CASRGWGGRVYNEQFF

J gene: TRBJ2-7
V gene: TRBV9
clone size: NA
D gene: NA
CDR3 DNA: TGTGCCAGCAGCACGCTTAACGGTCGGCAGTACTTC
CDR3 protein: CASSTLNGRQYF

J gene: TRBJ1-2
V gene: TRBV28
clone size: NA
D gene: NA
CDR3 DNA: TGTGCCAGCAGCCAATACTATGGCTACACCTTC
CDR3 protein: CASSQYYGYTF

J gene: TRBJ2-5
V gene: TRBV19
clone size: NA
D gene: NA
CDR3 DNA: TGTGCCAGTATCGGGACGGGAGAAGAGACCCAGTACTTC
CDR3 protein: CASIGTGEETQYF

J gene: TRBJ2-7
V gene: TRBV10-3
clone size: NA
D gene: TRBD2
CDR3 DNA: TGTGCCGCACGACGGGCTAGCGGCGAGCAGTACTTC
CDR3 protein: CAARRASGEQYF

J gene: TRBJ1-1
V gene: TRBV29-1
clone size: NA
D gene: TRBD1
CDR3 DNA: TGCAGCGTTCGGACAGGGGCTAACACTGAAGCTTTCTTT
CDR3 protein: CSVRTGANTEAFF

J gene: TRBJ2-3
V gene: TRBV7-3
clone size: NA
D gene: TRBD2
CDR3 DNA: TGTGCCAGCAGCTTAAAGGCGGGCGGGGGGCTCACCCGCAATAAGGTAGATACGCAGTATTTT
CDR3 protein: CASSLKAGGGLTRNKVDTQYF

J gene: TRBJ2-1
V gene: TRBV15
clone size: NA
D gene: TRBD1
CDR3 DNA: TGTGCCACCAGCCGGGGACAGGGGCTCTACAATGAGCAGTTCTTC
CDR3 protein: CATSRGQGLYNEQFF

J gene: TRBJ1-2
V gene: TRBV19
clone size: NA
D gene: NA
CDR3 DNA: TGTGCCAGTAGTAGCAGGTATGGCTACACCTTC
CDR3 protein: CASSSRYGYTF

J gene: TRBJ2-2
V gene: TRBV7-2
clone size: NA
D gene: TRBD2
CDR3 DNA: TGTGCCAGCAGCTGGAACCCTAGCGGGAACACCGGGGAGCTGTTTTTT
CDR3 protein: CASSWNPSGNTGELFF

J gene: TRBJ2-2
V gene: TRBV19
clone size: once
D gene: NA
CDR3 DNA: TGTGCCAGTAGTATGAGGCGCTCGGGCACCGGGGAGCTGTTTTTT
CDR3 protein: CASSMRRSGTGELFF

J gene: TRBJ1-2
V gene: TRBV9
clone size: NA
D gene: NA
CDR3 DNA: TGTGCCAGCAGCGTATCCCCCCGAGGCGCAGAGGGCTACACCTTC
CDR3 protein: CASSVSPRGAEGYTF

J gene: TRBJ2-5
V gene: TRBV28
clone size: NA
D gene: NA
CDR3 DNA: TGTGCCAGCTTCTCAGGTGGTAGGGAGACCCAGTACTTC
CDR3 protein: CASFSGGRETQYF

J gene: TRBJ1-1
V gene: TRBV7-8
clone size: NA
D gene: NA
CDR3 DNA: TGTGCCAGCAGCTTACCAGGGTTCACTGAAGCTTTCTTT
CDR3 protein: CASSLPGFTEAFF

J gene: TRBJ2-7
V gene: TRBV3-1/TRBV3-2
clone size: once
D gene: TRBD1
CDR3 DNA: TGTGCCAGCAGCCAAGATACCCGGACAGGGGGTCCCTACGAGCAGTACTTC
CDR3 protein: CASSQDTRTGGPYEQYF

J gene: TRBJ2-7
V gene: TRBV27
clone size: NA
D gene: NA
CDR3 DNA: TGTGCCAGCAGTTTGTTGTGGGGCCGTCACTACGAGCAGTACTTC
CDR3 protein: CASSLLWGRHYEQYF

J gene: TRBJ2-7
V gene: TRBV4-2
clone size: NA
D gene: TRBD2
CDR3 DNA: TGTGCCAGCAGCCAAGGGGTTAGCGGGGTGGGCGAGCAGTACTTC
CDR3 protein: CASSQGVSGVGEQYF

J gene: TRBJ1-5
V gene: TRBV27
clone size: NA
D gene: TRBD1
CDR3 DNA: TGTGCCAATCAGGGGGCGGATAGCAATCAGCCCCAGCATTTT
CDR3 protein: CANQGADSNQPQHF

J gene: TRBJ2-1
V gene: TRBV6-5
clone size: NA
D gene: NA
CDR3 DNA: TGTGCCAGCAGGAGGGAACTGGCCAATGAGCAGTTCTTC
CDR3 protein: CASRRELANEQFF

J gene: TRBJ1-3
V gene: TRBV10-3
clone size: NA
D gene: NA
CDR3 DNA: TGTGCCATCAGCCCAGGGTTGAGAAACACCATATATTTT
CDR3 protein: CAISPGLRNTIYF

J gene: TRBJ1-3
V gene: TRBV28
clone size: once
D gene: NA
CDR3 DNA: TGTGCCAGCAGTTTAGGGAGGGTCTCTGGAAACACCATATATTTT
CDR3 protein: CASSLGRVSGNTIYF

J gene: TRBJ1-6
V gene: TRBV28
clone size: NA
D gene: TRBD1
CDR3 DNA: TGTGCCAGCAGGCCCGGGACAGCTAATTCACCCCTCCACTTT
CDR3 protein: CASRPGTANSPLHF

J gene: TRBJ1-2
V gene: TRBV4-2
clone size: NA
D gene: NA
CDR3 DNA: TGTGCCAGCAGCCAAGTGGCATCTAGTATAAACTATGGCTACACCTTC
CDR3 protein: CASSQVASSINYGYTF

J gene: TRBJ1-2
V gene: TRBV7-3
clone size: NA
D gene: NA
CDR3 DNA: TGTGCCAGCAGCCCCGACAGGAACTATGGCTACACCTTC
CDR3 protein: CASSPDRNYGYTF